This T cell receptor beta chain was sequenced in a study of T cell responses to AZD1222 COVID-19 vaccine. Study findings and constraints: Across the whole spike, CD4 TCRs peaked at regions 160-218 and 743-854. Spike-specific TCR breadth and depth grew following two AZD1222 doses.

With V trimmed by 6 bases and J by 0 bases, 8 bases remained unmatched. The CDR3 totals 16 residues. In germline, CDR1 is MRHNA, CDR2 SNTAGT. The sample holds one count of this clone. No antigen is known for it. Method: immunoSEQ multiplex PCR; TCRdb's copy keeps in-frame clones and lacks some. The table includes 110,000 to 150,000 clones, 85% to 90% detected once. The sequencing here drew on peripheral blood, taken on day 0 of AZD1222 vaccination. The gene calls are TRBV6-4 and TRBJ1-3, with 7 bases lining up with TRBD1. This TCR was sampled from an adult in good health. DNA of the CDR3: TGTGCCAGCAGGAATGCCGACAGGGCCTCTGGAAACACCATATATTTT. Translated, it gives CASRNADRASGNTIYF.